These 12 T cell receptor beta chains came from one sample sequenced in a study of T cells after yellow fever vaccination. TCRdb independently ran MiXCR on the 5' RACE reads; one entry per CDR3 protein. The top ten hold roughly an eighth of the sample, which has almost 600,000 distinct CDR3 sequences, 13% seen once. Source: PBMCs, taken on the day of the yellow fever booster vaccination. The receptors shown here come from a young man who received the YFV17D yellow fever vaccine.

The V call is TRBV2, the J call TRBJ2-1; no firm D call. The CDR3 loop spans 15 amino acids. Germline V CDR1 and CDR2: SNHLY, FYNNEI. Trimming took off 0 bases at V and 5 bases at J, with 11 bases between the two ends. This CDR3 reads CASSEAGLPNNEQFF. As DNA, the CDR3 is TGTGCCAGCAGTGAAGCCGGTTTACCGAACAATGAGCAGTTCTTC.

V gene TRBV28 combines with J gene TRBJ2-1; 12 bases agree with TRBD2. The germline V gene has CDR1 MDHEN and CDR2 SYDVKM. The CDR3 contains 17 residues. Trimming removed 3 bases from V and 7 bases from J; junction bases left unmatched: 10. CDR3 protein: CASSLGTSGPYNNEQFF. CDR3 bases: TGTGCCAGCAGTTTGGGGACTAGCGGGCCGTACAATAATGAGCAGTTCTTC.

This clonotype was found a few times. The gene calls are TRBV4-1 and TRBJ2-3, with TRBD2 matching over 9 bases. The CDR3 has 17 amino acids. Losses at the gene ends were 2 bases for V and 2 bases for J; bases not matched to a gene: 8. Germline V lookup: CDR1 MGHRA, CDR2 YSYEKL. The CDR3 reads CASSQIRTSATTDTQYF. The CDR3 region has the DNA TGCGCCAGCAGCCAAATCCGGACTAGCGCTACCACAGATACGCAGTATTTT.

CDR3 coding DNA: TGTGCCAGTAGTGGTGGACTGACTCAGCCCCAGCATTTT. This sequence encodes CASSGGLTQPQHF. This chain joins TRBV19 and TRBJ1-5; D remains ambiguous. The CDR3 sequence is 13 residues long. Germline V gene lookup returns CDR1 LNHDA and CDR2 SQIVND (reference sequence). Trimming cost V 5 bases and J 6 bases, with 11 bases left between them. The full variable domain, rest sourced from reference TRBV19 and TRBJ1-5, is DGGITQSPKYLFRKEGQNVTLSCEQNLNHDAMYWYRQDPGQGLRLIYYSQIVNDFQKGDIAEGYSVSREKKESFPLTVTSAQKNPTAFYLCASSGGLTQPQHFGDGTRLSIL.

This clonotype has only a few counts. The chain combines TRBV11-2 with TRBJ2-3; 8 bases agree with TRBD2. From germline, CDR1 is SGHAT and CDR2 FQNNGV. The CDR3 covers 16 residues. Unmatched junction bases numbered 8, after V lost 5 bases and J lost 1 base. The CDR3 is CASSILTSAGTDTQYF. The CDR3 DNA reads as TGTGCCAGCAGCATCCTGACTAGCGCGGGCACAGATACGCAGTATTTT. Looking up the rest from reference TRBV11-2 and TRBJ2-3 gives the full variable domain: EAGVAQSPRYKIIEKRQSVAFWCNPISGHATLYWYQQILGQGPKLLIQFQNNGVVDDSQLPKDRFSAERLKGVDSTLKIQPAKLEDSAVYLCASSILTSAGTDTQYFGPGTRLTVL.

The rearrangement joins TRBV20-1 to TRBJ2-1; 10 nucleotides align to TRBD2. V was pared by 7 bases and J by 12 bases, with 15 bases of the junction left unmatched. Germline values: CDR1 DFQATT, CDR2 SNEGSKA (reference sequence). The CDR3 consists of 14 residues. In DNA form, the CDR3 reads TGCAGTGTGAGGACTAGCGGTCCGAACGCCTTGCAGTTCTTC. It translates to CSVRTSGPNALQFF.

This clonotype has just a few counts. The gene calls are TRBV7-9 and TRBJ2-1, with 8 bases fitting TRBD1. Germline trimming cut 5 bases from V and 3 bases from J; bases unmatched to any gene: 9. The germline gives CDR1 SEHNR, CDR2 FQNEAQ (reference sequence). The CDR3 has 16 amino acids. CDR3 nucleotides: TGTGCCAGCAGCCGGACAGGGCAAAGAGTCTACAATGAGCAGTTCTTC. Protein product: CASSRTGQRVYNEQFF.

This clonotype was seen only a few times. The chain has TRBV20-1 and TRBJ1-5; TRBD1 is a possible D gene (5 bases). CDR1 is DFQATT and CDR2 is SNEGSKA in the germline V gene (reference sequence). With 0 bases removed from V and 0 bases from J, the gap between germline ends came to 9 bases. The CDR3 is 15 amino acids. The CDR3 DNA sequence: TGCAGTGCTAGAGAGGACATTTATAGCAATCAGCCCCAGCATTTT. It encodes CSAREDIYSNQPQHF.

The chain couples TRBV7-2 to TRBJ2-3; D might be TRBD1 (6 bases). The V and J ends lost 1 base and 10 bases respectively, with 9 bases between them. The length of the CDR3 is 12 residues. Germline values: CDR1 SGHTA, CDR2 FQGNSA. The CDR3 spells CASSLEWGPQYF. Written as DNA, the CDR3 is TGTGCCAGCAGCTTAGAATGGGGGCCGCAGTATTTT.

There are a few counts of this clonotype. This sequence joins TRBV20-1 and TRBJ2-7, with D possibly matching TRBD2 (6 bases). Germline V gene data show CDR1 as DFQATT and CDR2 as SNEGSKA (reference sequence). This CDR3 has 14 amino acids. Trimming cost V 2 bases and J 3 bases, with 14 bases left between them. The DNA for the CDR3 is TGCAGTGCTAGAAGGCCTAGCGACCTCTACGAGCAGTACTTC. Translated: CSARRPSDLYEQYF.

This clonotype has just a few counts. At one end, the junction sequence differs from germline, possibly due to a read error. This chain links TRBV7-9 with TRBJ2-7; 7 nucleotides match TRBD2. Per germline, CDR1 SEHNR and CDR2 FQNEAQ (reference sequence). This CDR3 contains 13 residues. CDR3 in amino acids: CASSLAVYYEQYF. Written as DNA, the CDR3 is TGTGCCAGCAGCCTAGCGGTGTATTACGAGCAGTACTTC.

This rearrangement joins TRBV10-2 to TRBJ2-5; the D gene is possibly TRBD1 (6 bases). Germline V lookup: CDR1 WSHSY, CDR2 SAAADI. V lost 6 bases and J lost 1, with 9 bases in between. This CDR3 has 13 amino acids. The CDR3 nucleotides read TGCGCCAGCAGCGGACAGCCCCAAGAGACCCAGTACTTC. Translated, it gives CASSGQPQETQYF.